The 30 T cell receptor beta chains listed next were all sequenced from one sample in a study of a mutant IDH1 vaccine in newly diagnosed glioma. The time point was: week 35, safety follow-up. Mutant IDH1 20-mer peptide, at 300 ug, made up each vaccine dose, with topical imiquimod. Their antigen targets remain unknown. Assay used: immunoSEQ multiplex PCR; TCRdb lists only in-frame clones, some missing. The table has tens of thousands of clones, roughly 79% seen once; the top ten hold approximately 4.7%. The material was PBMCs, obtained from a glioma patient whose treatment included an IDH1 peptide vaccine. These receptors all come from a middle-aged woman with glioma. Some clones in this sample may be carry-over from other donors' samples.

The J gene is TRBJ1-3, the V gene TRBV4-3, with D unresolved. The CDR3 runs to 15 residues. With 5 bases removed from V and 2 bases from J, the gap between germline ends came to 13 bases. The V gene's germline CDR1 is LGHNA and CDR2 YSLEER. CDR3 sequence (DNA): TGCGCCAGCAGCGGGAGGGCGAGTCCTGGAAACACCATATATTTT. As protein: CASSGRASPGNTIYF.

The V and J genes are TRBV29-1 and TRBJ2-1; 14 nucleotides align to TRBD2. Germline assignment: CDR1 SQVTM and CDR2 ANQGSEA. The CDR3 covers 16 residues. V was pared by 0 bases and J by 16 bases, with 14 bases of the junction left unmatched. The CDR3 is CSVEEAEGLAGVRVFF. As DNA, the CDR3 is TGCAGCGTTGAAGAGGCCGAGGGACTAGCGGGAGTCAGAGTCTTCTTC.

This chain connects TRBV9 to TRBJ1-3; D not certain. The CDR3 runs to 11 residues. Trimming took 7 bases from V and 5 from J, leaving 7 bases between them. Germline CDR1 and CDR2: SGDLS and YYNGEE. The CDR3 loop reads CASGGRNTIYF. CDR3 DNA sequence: TGTGCCAGCGGCGGTAGAAACACCATATATTTT.

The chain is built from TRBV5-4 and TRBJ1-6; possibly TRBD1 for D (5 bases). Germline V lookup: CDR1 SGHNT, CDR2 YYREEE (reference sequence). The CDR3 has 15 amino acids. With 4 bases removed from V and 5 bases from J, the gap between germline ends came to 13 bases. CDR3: CASSQRTPDNSPLHF. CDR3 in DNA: TGTGCCAGCAGCCAAAGGACACCCGATAATTCACCCCTCCACTTT.

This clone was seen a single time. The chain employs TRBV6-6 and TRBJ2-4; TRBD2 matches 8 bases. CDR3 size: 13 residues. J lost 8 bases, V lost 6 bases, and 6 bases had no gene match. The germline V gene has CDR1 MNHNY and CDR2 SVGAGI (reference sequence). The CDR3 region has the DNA TGTGCCAGCAGCTTCTCGGGGGGGGACATTCAGTACTTC. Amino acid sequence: CASSFSGGDIQYF.

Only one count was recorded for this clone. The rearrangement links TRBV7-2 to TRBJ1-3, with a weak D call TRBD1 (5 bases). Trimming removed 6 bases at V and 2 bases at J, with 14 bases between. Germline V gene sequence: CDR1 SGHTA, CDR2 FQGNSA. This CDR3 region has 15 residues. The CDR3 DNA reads TGTGCCAGCAGACGAGACAGAGGGGCTGGAAACACCATATATTTT. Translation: CASRRDRGAGNTIYF.

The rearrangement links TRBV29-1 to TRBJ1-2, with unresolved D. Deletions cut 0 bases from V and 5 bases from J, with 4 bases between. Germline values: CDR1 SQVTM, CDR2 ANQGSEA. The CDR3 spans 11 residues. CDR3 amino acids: CSVEDWYGYTF. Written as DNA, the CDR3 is TGCAGCGTTGAAGATTGGTATGGCTACACCTTC.

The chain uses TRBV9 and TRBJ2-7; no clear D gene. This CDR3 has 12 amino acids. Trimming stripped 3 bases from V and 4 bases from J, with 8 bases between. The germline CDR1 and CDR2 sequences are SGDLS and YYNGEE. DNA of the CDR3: TGTGCCAGCAGCGCCGACGGATACGAGCAGTACTTC. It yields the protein CASSADGYEQYF. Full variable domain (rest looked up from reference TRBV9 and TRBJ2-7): DSGVTQTPKHLITATGQRVTLRCSPRSGDLSVYWYQQSLDQGLQFLIQYYNGEERAKGNILERFSAQQFPDLHSELNLSSLELGDSALYFCASSADGYEQYFGPGTRLTVT.

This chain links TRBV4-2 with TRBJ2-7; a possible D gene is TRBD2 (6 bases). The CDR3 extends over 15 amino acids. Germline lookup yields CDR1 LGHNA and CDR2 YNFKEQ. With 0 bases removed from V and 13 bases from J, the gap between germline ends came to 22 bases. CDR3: CASSQEPAGDSLLYF. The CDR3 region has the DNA TGTGCCAGCAGCCAAGAACCAGCGGGTGACTCCCTACTATACTTC.

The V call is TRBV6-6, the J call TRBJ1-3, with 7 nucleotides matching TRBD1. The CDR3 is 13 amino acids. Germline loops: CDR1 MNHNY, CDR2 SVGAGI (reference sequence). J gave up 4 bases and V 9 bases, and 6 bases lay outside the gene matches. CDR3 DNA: TGTGCCAGTTCCGACAGGGAAGGAAACACCATATATTTT. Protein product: CASSDREGNTIYF.

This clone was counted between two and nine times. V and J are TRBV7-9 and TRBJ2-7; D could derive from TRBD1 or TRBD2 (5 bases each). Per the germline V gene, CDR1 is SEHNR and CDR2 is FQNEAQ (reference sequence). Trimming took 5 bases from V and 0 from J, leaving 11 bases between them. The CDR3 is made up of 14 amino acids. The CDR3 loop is CASSPGRISYEQYF. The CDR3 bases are TGTGCCAGCAGCCCGGGACGGATCTCCTACGAGCAGTACTTC.

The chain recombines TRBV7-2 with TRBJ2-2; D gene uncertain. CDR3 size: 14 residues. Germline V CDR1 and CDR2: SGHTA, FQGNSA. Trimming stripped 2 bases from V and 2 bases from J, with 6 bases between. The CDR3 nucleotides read TGTGCCAGCAGCTTATACACCAACACCGGGGAGCTGTTTTTT. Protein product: CASSLYTNTGELFF.

CDR3 coding DNA: TGTGCCAGCAGCAGAACCGGGACAGGGATCCACGAGCAGTACTTC. Translated, it gives CASSRTGTGIHEQYF. J is TRBJ2-7 and V is TRBV7-9, with 9 bases fitting TRBD1. V trimming: 5 bases; J trimming: 5 bases; junction bases outside the gene matches: 10. The CDR3 is 15 residues long. CDR1 and CDR2 from the germline V gene are SEHNR and FQNEAQ (reference sequence).

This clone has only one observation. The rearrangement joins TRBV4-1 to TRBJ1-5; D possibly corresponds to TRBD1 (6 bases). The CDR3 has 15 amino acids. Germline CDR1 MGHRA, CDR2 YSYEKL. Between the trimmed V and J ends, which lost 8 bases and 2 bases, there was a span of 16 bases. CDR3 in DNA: TGCGCCAGCGTTGACAGGCTTACTGGCAATCAGCCCCAGCATTTT. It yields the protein CASVDRLTGNQPQHF.

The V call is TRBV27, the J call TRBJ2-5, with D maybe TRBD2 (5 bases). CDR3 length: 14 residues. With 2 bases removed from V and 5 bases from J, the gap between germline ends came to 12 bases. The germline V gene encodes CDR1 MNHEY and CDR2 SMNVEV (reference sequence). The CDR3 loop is CASSLKIRGETQYF. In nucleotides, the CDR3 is TGTGCCAGCAGTTTAAAAATCCGAGGGGAGACCCAGTACTTC.

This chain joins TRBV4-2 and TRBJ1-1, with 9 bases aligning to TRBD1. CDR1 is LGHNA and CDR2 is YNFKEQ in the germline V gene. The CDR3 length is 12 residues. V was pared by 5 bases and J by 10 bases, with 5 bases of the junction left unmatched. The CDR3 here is CASSSPGQGAFF. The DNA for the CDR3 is TGTGCCAGCAGCTCCCCGGGACAGGGAGCTTTCTTT.

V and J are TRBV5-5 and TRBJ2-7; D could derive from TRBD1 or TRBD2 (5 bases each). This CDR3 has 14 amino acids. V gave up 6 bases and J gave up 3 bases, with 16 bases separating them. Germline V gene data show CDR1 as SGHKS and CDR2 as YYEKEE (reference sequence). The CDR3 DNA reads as TGTGCCAGCATACCTTCGGGACGGTACTACGAGCAGTACTTC. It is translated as CASIPSGRYYEQYF.

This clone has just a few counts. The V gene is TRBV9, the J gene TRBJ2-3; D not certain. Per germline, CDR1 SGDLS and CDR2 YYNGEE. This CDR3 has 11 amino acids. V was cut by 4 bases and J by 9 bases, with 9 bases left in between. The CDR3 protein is CASSRGSTQYF. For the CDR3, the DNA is TGTGCCAGCAGCCGTGGTTCCACGCAGTATTTT.

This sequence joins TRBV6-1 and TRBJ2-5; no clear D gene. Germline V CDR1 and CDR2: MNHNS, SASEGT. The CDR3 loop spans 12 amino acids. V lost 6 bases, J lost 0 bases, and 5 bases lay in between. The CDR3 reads CASRANQETQYF. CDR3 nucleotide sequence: TGTGCCAGCAGGGCAAACCAAGAGACCCAGTACTTC.

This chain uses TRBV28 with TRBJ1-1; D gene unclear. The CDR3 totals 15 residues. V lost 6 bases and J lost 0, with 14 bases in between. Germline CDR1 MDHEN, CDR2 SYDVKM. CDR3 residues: CASSPLSVMNTEAFF. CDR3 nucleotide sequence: TGTGCCAGCAGCCCCCTGTCTGTGATGAACACTGAAGCTTTCTTT.

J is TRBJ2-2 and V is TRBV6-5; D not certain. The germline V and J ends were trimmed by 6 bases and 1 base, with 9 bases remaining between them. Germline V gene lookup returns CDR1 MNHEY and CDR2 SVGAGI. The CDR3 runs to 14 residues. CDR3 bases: TGTGCCAGCAGCGTCAGTAGGAACACCGGGGAGCTGTTTTTT. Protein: CASSVSRNTGELFF.

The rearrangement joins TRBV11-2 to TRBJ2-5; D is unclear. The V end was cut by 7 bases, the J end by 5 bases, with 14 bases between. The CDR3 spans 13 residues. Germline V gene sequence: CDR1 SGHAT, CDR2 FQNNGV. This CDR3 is CASTTEIHETQYF. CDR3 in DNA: TGTGCCAGCACCACGGAGATTCATGAGACCCAGTACTTC.

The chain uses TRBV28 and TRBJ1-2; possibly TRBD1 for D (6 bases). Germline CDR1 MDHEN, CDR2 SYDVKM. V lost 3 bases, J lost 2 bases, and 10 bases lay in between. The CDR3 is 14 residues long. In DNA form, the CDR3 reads TGTGCCAGCAGTTTCAGGGGCCGGAACTATGGCTACACCTTC. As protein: CASSFRGRNYGYTF.

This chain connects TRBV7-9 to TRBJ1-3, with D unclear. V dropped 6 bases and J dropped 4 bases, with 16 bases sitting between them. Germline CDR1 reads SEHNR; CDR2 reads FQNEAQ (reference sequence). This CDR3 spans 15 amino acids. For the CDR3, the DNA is TGTGCCAGCAGACTGGTACGGGAAAAGGGAAACACCATATATTTT. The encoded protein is CASRLVREKGNTIYF.

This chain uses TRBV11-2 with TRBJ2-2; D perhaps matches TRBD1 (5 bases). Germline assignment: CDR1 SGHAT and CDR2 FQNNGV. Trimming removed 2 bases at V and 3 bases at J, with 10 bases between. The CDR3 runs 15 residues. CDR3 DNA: TGTGCCAGCAGCTTACAGGACACATACACCGGGGAGCTGTTTTTT. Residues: CASSLQDTYTGELFF.

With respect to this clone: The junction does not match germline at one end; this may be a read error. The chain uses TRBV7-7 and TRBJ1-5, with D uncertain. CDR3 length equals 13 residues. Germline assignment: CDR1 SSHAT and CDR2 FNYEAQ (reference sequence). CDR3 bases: TGTGCTAGCAGCTTAGACGCAAATCAGCCCCAGCATTTT. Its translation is CASSLDANQPQHF.

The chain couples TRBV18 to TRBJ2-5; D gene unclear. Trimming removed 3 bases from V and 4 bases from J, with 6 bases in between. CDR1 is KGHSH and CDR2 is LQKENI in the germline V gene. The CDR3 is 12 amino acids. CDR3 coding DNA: TGTGCCAGCTCACCGATGAGAGAGACCCAGTACTTC. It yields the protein CASSPMRETQYF. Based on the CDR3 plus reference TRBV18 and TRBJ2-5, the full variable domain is NAGVMQNPRHLVRRRGQEARLRCSPMKGHSHVYWYRQLPEEGLKFMVYLQKENIIDESGMPKERFSAEFPKEGPSILRIQQVVRGDSAAYFCASSPMRETQYFGPGTRLLVL.

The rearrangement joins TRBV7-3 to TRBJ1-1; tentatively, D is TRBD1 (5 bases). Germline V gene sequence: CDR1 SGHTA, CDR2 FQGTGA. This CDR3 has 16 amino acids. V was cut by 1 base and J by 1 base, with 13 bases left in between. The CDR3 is CASSLKAPGTNTEAFF. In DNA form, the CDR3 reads TGTGCCAGCAGCTTAAAAGCTCCGGGGACGAACACTGAAGCTTTCTTT. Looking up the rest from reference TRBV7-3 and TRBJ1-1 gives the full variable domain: GAGVSQTPSNKVTEKGKYVELRCDPISGHTALYWYRQSLGQGPEFLIYFQGTGAADDSGLPNDRFFAVRPEGSVSTLKIQRTERGDSAVYLCASSLKAPGTNTEAFFGQGTRLTVV.

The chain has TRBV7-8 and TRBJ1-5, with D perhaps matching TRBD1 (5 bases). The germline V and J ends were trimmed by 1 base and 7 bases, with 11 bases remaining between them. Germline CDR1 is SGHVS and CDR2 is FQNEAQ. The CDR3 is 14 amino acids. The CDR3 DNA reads TGTGCCAGCAGCTTAGGAGGGGTAGGGCAGCCCCAGCATTTT. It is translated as CASSLGGVGQPQHF.

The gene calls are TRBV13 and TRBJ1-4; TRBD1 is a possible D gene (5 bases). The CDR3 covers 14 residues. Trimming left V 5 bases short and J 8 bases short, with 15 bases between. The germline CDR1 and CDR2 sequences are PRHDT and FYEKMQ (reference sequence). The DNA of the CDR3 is TGTGCCAGCAGCATAAGCAGGGTTTGGGAAAAACTGTTTTTT. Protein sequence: CASSISRVWEKLFF.